This entry lists 8 T cell receptor beta chains sequenced from one sample in a study of CD8 T cells in Susac syndrome (dated by TCRdb to the late 2010s). The library was made by the immunoSEQ multiplex PCR assay. RNA was extracted using the RNeasy kit, and roughly 0.45 to 1 ug of the RNA was reverse transcribed with random hexamers. Using fastp trimming at Q25 and MiXCR clonotype assembly, TCRdb reanalyzed the public sequencing data and kept in-frame beta chains. One record per CDR3 amino acid sequence lists the most common genes and DNA. The sample table holds around 170,000 distinct CDR3 sequences, of which roughly 94% were seen once. Roughly 0.15% of the sample rests with the top ten. The sequencing sample was made of CD8+ T cells from PBMCs. The receptors here all came from a human donor with Susac syndrome.

Here the CDR3 reads CASSVGTGEFF. The DNA for the CDR3 is TGCGCCAGCAGCGTAGGGACAGGGGAGTTCTTC. The chain employs TRBV5-1 and TRBJ2-1, with TRBD1 identical over 10 bases. Trimming removed 4 bases from V and 14 bases from J; junction bases left unmatched: 3. The germline CDR1 and CDR2 sequences are SGHRS and YFSETQ. This CDR3 spans 11 amino acids.

The V call is TRBV6-2 or TRBV6-3, the J call TRBJ2-7; 7 bases fit TRBD1. The CDR3 length is 14 residues. Germline loops: CDR1 MNHEY, CDR2 SVGEGT. The V gene end was trimmed by 2 bases and the J gene end by 3 bases; junction bases not matched to a gene: 4. CDR3 coding DNA: TGTGCCAGCAGTTACGGGGCAGGGGGCTACGAGCAGTACTTC. Translating gives CASSYGAGGYEQYF.

This clonotype showed up just once. The chain links TRBV6-5 to TRBJ1-2; tentatively, D is TRBD1 (6 bases). Trimming took off 2 bases at V and 3 bases at J, with 7 bases between the two ends. This CDR3 is built from 13 residues. Germline values: CDR1 MNHEY, CDR2 SVGAGI. CDR3 region: CASSYGGYYGYTF. The DNA for the CDR3 is TGTGCCAGCAGTTACGGGGGCTACTATGGCTACACCTTC.

The V call is TRBV19, the J call TRBJ2-7; 10 bases agree with TRBD1. The CDR3 length is 15 residues. V was clipped by 6 bases and J by 4 bases; unmatched bases: 9. CDR1 and CDR2 (germline): LNHDA, SQIVND (reference sequence). The CDR3 region has the DNA TGTGCCAGTAGGCGGACAGGGGGAGTGGAGTACGAGCAGTACTTC. Its translation is CASRRTGGVEYEQYF.

The genes are TRBV3-1 and TRBJ1-3; D unresolved. Germline CDR1 and CDR2: LGHDT and YNNKEL (reference sequence). V shed 4 bases and J shed 4 bases, with 8 bases lying between them. The CDR3 contains 13 residues. Here the CDR3 reads CASSLDRGNTIYF. CDR3 bases: TGTGCCAGCAGCCTCGACCGAGGAAACACCATATATTTT.

The gene calls are TRBV2 and TRBJ2-5; 12 bases map to TRBD2. CDR1 and CDR2 (germline): SNHLY, FYNNEI. V lost 6 bases, J lost 3 bases, and 23 bases stayed unmatched. There are 21 residues in the CDR3. CDR3 in amino acids: CASRAKTWASGGAGDKETQYF. CDR3 nucleotide sequence: TGTGCCAGCAGAGCCAAGACATGGGCTAGCGGGGGGGCGGGTGATAAAGAGACCCAGTACTTC. The full variable domain, rest sourced from reference TRBV2 and TRBJ2-5, is EPEVTQTPSHQVTQMGQEVILRCVPISNHLYFYWYRQILGQKVEFLVSFYNNEISEKSEIFDDQFSVERPDGSNFTLKIRSTKLEDSAMYFCASRAKTWASGGAGDKETQYFGPGTRLLVL.

This sequence joins TRBV20-1 and TRBJ2-4; 7 bases agree with TRBD2. J lost 3 bases, V lost 3 bases, and 11 bases had no gene match. Germline V gene data show CDR1 as DFQATT and CDR2 as SNEGSKA (reference sequence). This CDR3 spans 16 amino acids. CDR3 amino acids: CSAREPHREDKNIQYF. DNA of the CDR3: TGCAGTGCTAGGGAACCCCACCGGGAGGACAAAAACATTCAGTACTTC.

The chain has TRBV4-1 and TRBJ2-1, with 9 bases fitting TRBD2. The CDR3 covers 17 residues. Germline values: CDR1 MGHRA, CDR2 YSYEKL. Germline trimming cut 1 base from V and 4 bases from J; bases unmatched to any gene: 8. The CDR3 DNA reads TGCGCCAGCAGCCAAGTCGATGCGACTAGCGGATACAATGAGCAGTTCTTC. It translates to CASSQVDATSGYNEQFF.